The following is a T cell receptor beta chain sequence with its context. Allocation to cohorts depended on clinical history reported by the participants. Repertoires were generated with immunoSEQ multiplex PCR, while TCRdb's copy carries only in-frame clones and drops some. Of roughly 220,000 clones listed, about four fifths are singletons. This sample was taken from a study of blood T cell repertoires in COVID-19. On the study more broadly: PBMCs, B-cell-depleted T cells, or T cells were the source of the cDNA or gDNA that made up the material.

The TCR originated in a woman in her 40s with acute COVID-19. Specimen: PBMCs or T cells enriched from blood (not recorded which).

Here the CDR3 reads CASSLHGSGEQYF. The CDR3 DNA reads as TGTGCCAGCTCACTACATGGCTCGGGGGAGCAGTACTTC. This chain links TRBV18 with TRBJ2-7, with a possible D match to TRBD2 (5 bases). V shed 4 bases and J shed 7 bases, with 14 bases lying between them. Looked up from germline, CDR1 is KGHSH and CDR2 is LQKENI. The CDR3 is made up of 13 amino acids.